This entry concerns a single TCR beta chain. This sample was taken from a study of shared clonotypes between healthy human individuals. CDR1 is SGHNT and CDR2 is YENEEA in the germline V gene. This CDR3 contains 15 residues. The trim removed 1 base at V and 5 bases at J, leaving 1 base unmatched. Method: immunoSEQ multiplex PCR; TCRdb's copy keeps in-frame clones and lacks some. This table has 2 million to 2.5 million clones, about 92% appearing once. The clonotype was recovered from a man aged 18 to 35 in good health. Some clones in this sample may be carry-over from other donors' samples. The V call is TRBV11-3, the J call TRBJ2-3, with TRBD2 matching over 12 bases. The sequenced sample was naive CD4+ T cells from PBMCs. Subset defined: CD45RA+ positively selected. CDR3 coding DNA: TGTGCCAGCAGCTTAGGGGGACTAGCGGGAGATACGCAGTATTTT. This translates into CASSLGGLAGDTQYF. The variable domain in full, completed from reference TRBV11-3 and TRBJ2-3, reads EAGVVQSPRYKIIEKKQPVAFWCNPISGHNTLYWYLQNLGQGPELLIRYENEEAVDDSQLPKDRFSAERLKGVDSTLKIQPAELGDSAVYLCASSLGGLAGDTQYFGPGTRLTVL.